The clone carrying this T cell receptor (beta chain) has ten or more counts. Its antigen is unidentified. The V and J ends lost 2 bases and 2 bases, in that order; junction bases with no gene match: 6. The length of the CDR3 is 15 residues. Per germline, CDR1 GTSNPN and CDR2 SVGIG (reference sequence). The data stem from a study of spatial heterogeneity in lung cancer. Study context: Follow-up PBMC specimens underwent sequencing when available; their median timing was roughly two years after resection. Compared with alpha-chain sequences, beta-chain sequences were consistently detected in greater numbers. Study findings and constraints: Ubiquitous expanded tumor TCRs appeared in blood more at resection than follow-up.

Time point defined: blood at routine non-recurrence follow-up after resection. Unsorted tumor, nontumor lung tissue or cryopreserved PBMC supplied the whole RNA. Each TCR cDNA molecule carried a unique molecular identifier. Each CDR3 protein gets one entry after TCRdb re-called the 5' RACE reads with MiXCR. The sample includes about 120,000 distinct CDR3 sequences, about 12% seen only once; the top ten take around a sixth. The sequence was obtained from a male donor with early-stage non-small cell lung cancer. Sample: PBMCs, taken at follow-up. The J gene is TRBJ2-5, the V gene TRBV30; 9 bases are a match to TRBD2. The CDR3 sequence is CAWSTERGAQETQYF. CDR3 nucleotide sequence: TGTGCCTGGAGTACAGAGCGGGGGGCGCAAGAGACCCAGTACTTC.